The 22 T cell receptor beta chains below all came from one sample that was sequenced in a study of blood T cell repertoires in COVID-19. Generated by immunoSEQ multiplex PCR, the TCRdb table keeps only in-frame clones and is missing some. The data hold 120,000 to 150,000 clones, with about 80% observed a single time. The sequenced sample consisted of peripheral blood. These receptors all come from a woman aged 80 or older in a cohort sampled during active or convalescent COVID-19.

The chain uses TRBV5-1 and TRBJ2-1; a possible D gene is TRBD2 (6 bases). CDR1 and CDR2 (germline): SGHRS, YFSETQ. V gave up 3 bases and J gave up 7 bases, with 20 bases separating them. The CDR3 runs to 16 residues. The CDR3: CASSSREVLASNEQFF. The CDR3 nucleotides are TGCGCCAGCAGCTCGAGGGAAGTACTAGCCTCGAATGAGCAGTTCTTC.

This clone was picked up a small number of times. This chain connects TRBV5-6 to TRBJ1-2; D is unresolved. CDR3 size: 15 residues. Trimming cost V 2 bases and J 8 bases, with 19 bases left between them. In germline, CDR1 is SGHDT, CDR2 YYEEEE. The CDR3 DNA is TGTGCCAGCAGCTTCTTTGGGCAGAAGAGCCTAGGCTACACCTTC. Translation gives CASSFFGQKSLGYTF.

This chain links TRBV9 with TRBJ1-1; 9 bases line up with TRBD1. V gave up 4 bases and J gave up 5 bases; unmatched junction bases: 9. This CDR3 is 15 amino acids long. Per germline, CDR1 SGDLS and CDR2 YYNGEE. The CDR3 region is CASSYQAGQGTEAFF. In DNA, the CDR3 is TGTGCCAGCAGCTATCAAGCCGGACAGGGGACTGAAGCTTTCTTT. The complete variable domain, with remaining parts taken from reference TRBV9 and TRBJ1-1, reads DSGVTQTPKHLITATGQRVTLRCSPRSGDLSVYWYQQSLDQGLQFLIQYYNGEERAKGNILERFSAQQFPDLHSELNLSSLELGDSALYFCASSYQAGQGTEAFFGQGTRLTVV.

This clone was seen a single time. The chain has TRBV7-8 and TRBJ2-5; D unclear. The CDR3 spans 15 residues. V lost 3 bases to trimming and J lost 1 base, with 12 bases between them. Germline V gene data show CDR1 as SGHVS and CDR2 as FQNEAQ. CDR3 residues: CASSLVGRTQETQYF. DNA of the CDR3: TGTGCCAGCAGCTTGGTCGGTAGAACCCAAGAGACCCAGTACTTC.

The chain employs TRBV2 and TRBJ1-6, with D maybe TRBD1 (6 bases). There are 15 residues in the CDR3. V lost 5 bases and J lost 5, with 13 bases in between. The germline V gene encodes CDR1 SNHLY and CDR2 FYNNEI. The CDR3 DNA reads as TGTGCCAGCAGTCCTGACAGGCTAGATAATTCACCCCTCCACTTT. Residues: CASSPDRLDNSPLHF.

V is TRBV5-1 and J is TRBJ2-5, with D possibly being TRBD1 (7 bases). Germline V gene lookup returns CDR1 SGHRS and CDR2 YFSETQ. The CDR3 contains 14 residues. Trimming took 4 bases from V and 5 from J, leaving 15 bases between them. Here the CDR3 reads CASSRNRGGETQYF. CDR3 bases: TGCGCCAGCAGCCGGAACAGGGGAGGTGAGACCCAGTACTTC.

The chain combines TRBV2 with TRBJ1-3; 7 bases line up with TRBD1. The CDR3 covers 15 residues. The V segment lost 8 bases and the J segment 0 bases; nucleotides outside the gene matches: 7. Germline lookup yields CDR1 SNHLY and CDR2 FYNNEI. The CDR3 bases are TGTGCCAGCCGCCTGGACAGGCGCTCTGGAAACACCATATATTTT. Its translation: CASRLDRRSGNTIYF.

This chain links TRBV18 with TRBJ2-7; D is ambiguous. The CDR3 runs 12 residues. Germline CDR1 KGHSH, CDR2 LQKENI. The V end lost 2 bases, the J end lost 4 bases, and 6 bases lay between the germline ends. CDR3 in DNA: TGTGCCAGCTCACCATCCAAATACGAGCAGTACTTC. Its translation is CASSPSKYEQYF.

The rearrangement uses TRBV9 and TRBJ1-2; 7 nucleotides line up with TRBD1. J lost 7 bases, V lost 4 bases, and 13 bases had no gene match. This CDR3 comprises 15 residues. CDR1 is SGDLS, CDR2 YYNGEE, per germline. The CDR3 reads CASSPGQISSSGYTF. The CDR3 bases are TGTGCCAGCAGCCCGGGACAGATCTCCTCCTCTGGCTACACCTTC.

The chain uses TRBV28 and TRBJ1-1; D is undetermined. Trimming took off 6 bases at V and 6 bases at J, with 14 bases between the two ends. The CDR3 totals 13 residues. In germline, CDR1 is MDHEN, CDR2 SYDVKM. The CDR3 nucleotides are TGTGCCAGCAGACCCCCTCGTGGGCCTGAAGCTTTCTTT. Residues: CASRPPRGPEAFF.

This clone was found a few times. The chain carries TRBV7-9 and TRBJ1-2, with D uncertain. Germline V gene data show CDR1 as SEHNR and CDR2 as FQNEAQ (reference sequence). This CDR3 has 18 residues. Trimming shortened V by 8 bases and J by 8 bases, and 33 bases separated the two germline ends. The CDR3 region is CASYSGTYTNTASFGYTF. The CDR3 coding sequence is TGTGCCAGCTACAGCGGAACATATACAAACACTGCATCGTTCGGCTACACCTTC.

V usage is TRBV24-1 and J usage is TRBJ2-3; a weak D match, TRBD2 (7 bases). V dropped 4 bases and J dropped 3 bases, with 19 bases sitting between them. In germline, CDR1 is KGHDR, CDR2 SFDVKD. The CDR3 covers 17 residues. DNA for the CDR3: TGTGCCACCAGTGACCAGAGGGGGGGCCCCCCGACAGATACGCAGTATTTT. Translated, it gives CATSDQRGGPPTDTQYF.

This clone was detected many times. The chain recombines TRBV7-8 with TRBJ1-5; 9 nucleotides agree with TRBD1. Losses at the gene ends were 6 bases for V and 6 bases for J; bases not matched to a gene: 6. The CDR3 totals 14 residues. The germline V gene encodes CDR1 SGHVS and CDR2 FQNEAQ. The CDR3 is CASSSGTGTQPQHF. CDR3 nucleotides: TGTGCCAGCAGTTCCGGGACAGGGACTCAGCCCCAGCATTTT.

CDR3 DNA: TGTGCCAGCAGGTTTCCGGGACAGACCTACGAGCAGTACGTC. Residues: CASRFPGQTYEQYV. The chain uses TRBV5-6 and TRBJ2-7; 7 bases are shared with TRBD1. CDR1 and CDR2 from the germline V gene are SGHDT and YYEEEE. This CDR3 is 14 amino acids long. V lost 5 bases to trimming and J lost 2 bases; unmatched junction nucleotides: 7.

CDR3 DNA sequence: TGCGCCAGCAGAGTACAGGTTGGGAACGAGCAGTACGTC. Its protein product is CASRVQVGNEQYV. The rearrangement joins TRBV5-1 to TRBJ2-7; a weak D match, TRBD1 (5 bases). V lost 5 bases, J lost 5 bases, and 14 bases lay in between. CDR3 length equals 13 residues. Per the germline V gene, CDR1 is SGHRS and CDR2 is YFSETQ.

V and J are TRBV18 and TRBJ2-1, with 9 bases identical to TRBD2. Per germline, CDR1 KGHSH and CDR2 LQKENI. The CDR3 is 13 residues long. Trimming at V came to 6 bases and at J to 9 bases, leaving 6 bases not matched to a gene. CDR3 sequence reads: CASSPGTSPEQFF. Written as DNA, the CDR3 is TGTGCCAGCTCTCCAGGGACTAGCCCTGAGCAGTTCTTC. Full variable domain (missing parts from reference TRBV18 and TRBJ2-1): NAGVMQNPRHLVRRRGQEARLRCSPMKGHSHVYWYRQLPEEGLKFMVYLQKENIIDESGMPKERFSAEFPKEGPSILRIQQVVRGDSAAYFCASSPGTSPEQFFGPGTRLTVL.

This chain connects TRBV28 to TRBJ2-1, with TRBD2 matching over 8 bases. J lost 7 bases, V lost 6 bases, and 2 bases had no gene match. There are 12 residues in the CDR3. Germline CDR1 MDHEN, CDR2 SYDVKM. CDR3 nucleotides: TGTGCCAGCAGCGGGGGGGGAAATGAGCAGTTCTTC. Translation gives CASSGGGNEQFF. Combining the CDR3 with reference TRBV28 and TRBJ2-1 gives the whole variable domain DVKVTQSSRYLVKRTGEKVFLECVQDMDHENMFWYRQDPGLGLRLIYFSYDVKMKEKGDIPEGYSVSREKKERFSLILESASTNQTSMYLCASSGGGNEQFFGPGTRLTVL.

The chain carries TRBV14 and TRBJ2-5; 9 bases map to TRBD2. There are 16 residues in the CDR3. V dropped 2 bases and J dropped 5; count of bases not matched to a gene: 9. Germline CDR1 and CDR2: SGHDN and FVKESK. The CDR3 protein is CASSQIAVAGVETQYF. The CDR3 nucleotides are TGTGCCAGCAGCCAAATTGCGGTAGCGGGGGTTGAGACCCAGTACTTC.

J is TRBJ1-2 and V is TRBV5-1; TRBD1 aligns across 7 bases. The length of the CDR3 is 16 residues. With 4 bases clipped from V and 8 bases from J, the junction kept 17 bases outside the gene matches. Germline CDR1 is SGHRS and CDR2 is YFSETQ. This CDR3 reads CASSPVPRDSTRGYTF. In DNA, the CDR3 is TGCGCCAGCAGCCCGGTACCCCGGGACAGTACACGGGGCTACACCTTC.

This clone was counted a few times. The CDR3 loop reads CASSGGRAGNTEAFF. The CDR3 nucleotides read TGTGCCAGCAGTGGCGGCCGGGCGGGAAACACTGAAGCTTTCTTT. This chain links TRBV2 with TRBJ1-1; D not resolved. Germline CDR1 is SNHLY and CDR2 is FYNNEI. Trimming took off 4 bases at V and 2 bases at J, with 14 bases between the two ends. The CDR3 extends over 15 amino acids.

This clone was observed a single time. This chain links TRBV24-1 with TRBJ2-2; 12 bases line up with TRBD2. Germline V lookup: CDR1 KGHDR, CDR2 SFDVKD. Trimming removed 9 bases from V and 0 bases from J; junction bases left unmatched: 7. This CDR3 is built from 17 residues. The CDR3 DNA sequence: TGTGCCACCGGTACCTCTAGCGGGGGGGCGAACACCGGGGAGCTGTTTTTT. It encodes CATGTSSGGANTGELFF.

The chain has TRBV10-3 and TRBJ2-3; the match to TRBD2 covers 13 bases. The germline V gene has CDR1 ENHRY and CDR2 SYGVKD. The CDR3 totals 18 residues. V shed 7 bases and J 9 bases; nucleotides not matched to a gene: 19. The CDR3, as DNA: TGTGCCATCATGACTAGCGGGGGGTCTTCCCTCAGCCGGGGGACGCAGTATTTT. Translation gives CAIMTSGGSSLSRGTQYF.